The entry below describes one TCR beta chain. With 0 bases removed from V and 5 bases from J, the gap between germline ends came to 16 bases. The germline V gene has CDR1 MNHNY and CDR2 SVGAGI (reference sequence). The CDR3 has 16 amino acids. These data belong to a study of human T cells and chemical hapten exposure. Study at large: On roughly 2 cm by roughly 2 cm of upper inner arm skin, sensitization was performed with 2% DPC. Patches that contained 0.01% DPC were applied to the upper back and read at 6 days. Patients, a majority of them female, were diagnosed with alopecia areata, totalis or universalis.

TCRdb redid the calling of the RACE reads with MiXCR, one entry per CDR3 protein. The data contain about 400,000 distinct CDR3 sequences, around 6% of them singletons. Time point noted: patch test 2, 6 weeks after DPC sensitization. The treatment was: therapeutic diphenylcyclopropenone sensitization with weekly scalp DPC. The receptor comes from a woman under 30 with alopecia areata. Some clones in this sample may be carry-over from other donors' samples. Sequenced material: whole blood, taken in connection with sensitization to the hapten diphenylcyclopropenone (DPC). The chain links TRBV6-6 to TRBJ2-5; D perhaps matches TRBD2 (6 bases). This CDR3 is CASSYSRASVGETQYF. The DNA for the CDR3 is TGTGCCAGCAGTTACTCACGGGCTAGCGTAGGGGAGACCCAGTACTTC.